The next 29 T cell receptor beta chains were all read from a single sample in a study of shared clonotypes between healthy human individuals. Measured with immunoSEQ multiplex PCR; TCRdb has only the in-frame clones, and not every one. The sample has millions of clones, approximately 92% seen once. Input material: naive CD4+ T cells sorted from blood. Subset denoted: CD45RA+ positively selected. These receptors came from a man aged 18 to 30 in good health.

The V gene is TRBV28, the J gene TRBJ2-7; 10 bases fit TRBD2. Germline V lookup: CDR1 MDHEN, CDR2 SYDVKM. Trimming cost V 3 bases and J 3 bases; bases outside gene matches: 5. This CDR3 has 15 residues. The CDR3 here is CASSFKLAGLYEQYF. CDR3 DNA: TGTGCCAGCAGTTTTAAACTAGCGGGACTCTACGAGCAGTACTTC.

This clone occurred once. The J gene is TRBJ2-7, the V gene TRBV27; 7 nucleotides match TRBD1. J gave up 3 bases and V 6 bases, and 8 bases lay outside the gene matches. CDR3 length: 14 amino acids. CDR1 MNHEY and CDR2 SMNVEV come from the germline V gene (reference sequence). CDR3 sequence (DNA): TGTGCCAGCAGCGACCCGGGACAGCTCTACGAGCAGTACTTC. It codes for CASSDPGQLYEQYF.

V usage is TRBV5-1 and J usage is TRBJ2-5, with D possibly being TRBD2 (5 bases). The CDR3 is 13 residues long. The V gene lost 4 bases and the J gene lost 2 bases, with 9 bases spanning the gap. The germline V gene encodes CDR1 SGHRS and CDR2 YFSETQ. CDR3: CASSIGIQETQYF. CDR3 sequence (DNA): TGCGCCAGCAGCATCGGGATTCAAGAGACCCAGTACTTC.

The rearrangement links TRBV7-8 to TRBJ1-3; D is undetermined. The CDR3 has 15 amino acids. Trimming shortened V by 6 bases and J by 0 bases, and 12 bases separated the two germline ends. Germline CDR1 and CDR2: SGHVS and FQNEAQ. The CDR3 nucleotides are TGTGCCAGCAGTTATTCCGGGAGCTCTGGAAACACCATATATTTT. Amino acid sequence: CASSYSGSSGNTIYF.

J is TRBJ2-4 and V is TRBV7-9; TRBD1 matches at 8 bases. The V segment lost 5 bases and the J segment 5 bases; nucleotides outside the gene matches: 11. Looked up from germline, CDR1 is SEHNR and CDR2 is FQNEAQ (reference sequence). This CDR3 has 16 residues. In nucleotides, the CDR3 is TGTGCCAGCAGCCCCCCGGGACAGGCCACACAAAACATTCAGTACTTC. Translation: CASSPPGQATQNIQYF.

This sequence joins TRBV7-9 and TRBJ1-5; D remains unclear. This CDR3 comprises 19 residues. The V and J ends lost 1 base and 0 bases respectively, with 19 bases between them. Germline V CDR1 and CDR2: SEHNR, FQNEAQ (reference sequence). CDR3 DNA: TGTGCCAGCAGCTTAGGCACCGGGTCCCTTTTTGATAGCAATCAGCCCCAGCATTTT. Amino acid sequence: CASSLGTGSLFDSNQPQHF.

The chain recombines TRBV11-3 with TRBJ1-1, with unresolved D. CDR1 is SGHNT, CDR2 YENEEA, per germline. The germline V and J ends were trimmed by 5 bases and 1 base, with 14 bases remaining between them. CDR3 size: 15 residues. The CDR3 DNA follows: TGTGCCAGCAGCGCCGGAGGTATATGGAACACTGAAGCTTTCTTT. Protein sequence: CASSAGGIWNTEAFF.

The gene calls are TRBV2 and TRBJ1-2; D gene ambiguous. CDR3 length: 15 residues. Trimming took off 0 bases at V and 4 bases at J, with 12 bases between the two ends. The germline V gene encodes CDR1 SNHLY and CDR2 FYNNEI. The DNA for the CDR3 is TGTGCCAGCAGTGAAGCGTTGGGCAGCGGCTATGGCTACACCTTC. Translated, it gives CASSEALGSGYGYTF.

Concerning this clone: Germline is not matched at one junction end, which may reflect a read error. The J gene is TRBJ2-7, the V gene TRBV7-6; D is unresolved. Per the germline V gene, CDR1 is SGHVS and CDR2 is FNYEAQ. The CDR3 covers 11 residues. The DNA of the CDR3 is TGTGCCAACAGCTTTGGTTTTAAGCAGTACTTC. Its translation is CANSFGFKQYF.

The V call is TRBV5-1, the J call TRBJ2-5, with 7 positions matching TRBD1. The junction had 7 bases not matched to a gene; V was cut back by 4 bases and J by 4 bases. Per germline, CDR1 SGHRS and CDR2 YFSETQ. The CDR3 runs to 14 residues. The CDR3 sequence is CASSQTGSGETQYF. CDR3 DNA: TGCGCCAGCAGCCAGACAGGGTCTGGAGAGACCCAGTACTTC.

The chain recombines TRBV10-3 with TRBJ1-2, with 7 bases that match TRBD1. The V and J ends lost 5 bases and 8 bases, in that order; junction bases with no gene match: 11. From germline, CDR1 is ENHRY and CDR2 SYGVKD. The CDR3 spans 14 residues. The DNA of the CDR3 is TGTGCCATCAGTCCCGGGACAGAGGCCGCGGGCTACACCTTC. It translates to CAISPGTEAAGYTF.

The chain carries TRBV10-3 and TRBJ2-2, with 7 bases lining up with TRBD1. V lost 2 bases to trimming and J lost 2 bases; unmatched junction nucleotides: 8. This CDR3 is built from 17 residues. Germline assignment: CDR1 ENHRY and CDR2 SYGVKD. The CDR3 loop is CAISEPPGQKNTGELFF. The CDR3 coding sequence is TGTGCCATCAGTGAGCCTCCGGGACAGAAAAACACCGGGGAGCTGTTTTTT.

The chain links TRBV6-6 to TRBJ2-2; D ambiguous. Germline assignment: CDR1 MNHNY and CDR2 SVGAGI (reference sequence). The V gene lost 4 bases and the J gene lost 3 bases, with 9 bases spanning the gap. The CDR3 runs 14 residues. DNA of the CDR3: TGTGCCAGCAGTTTCGACAAATACACCGGGGAGCTGTTTTTT. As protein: CASSFDKYTGELFF.

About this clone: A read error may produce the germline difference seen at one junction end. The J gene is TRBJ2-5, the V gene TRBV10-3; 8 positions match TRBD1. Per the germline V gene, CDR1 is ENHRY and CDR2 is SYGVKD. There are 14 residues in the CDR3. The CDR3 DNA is TGTGCCAGCAGTTACCTGACAGGGGAAGAGACCCAGTACTTC. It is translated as CASSYLTGEETQYF.

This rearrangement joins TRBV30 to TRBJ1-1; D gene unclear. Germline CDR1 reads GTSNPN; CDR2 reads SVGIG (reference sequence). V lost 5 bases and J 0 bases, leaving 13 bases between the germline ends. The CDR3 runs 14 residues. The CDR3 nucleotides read TGTGCCTGGCGGGGAGGGCGGTTGAACACTGAAGCTTTCTTT. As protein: CAWRGGRLNTEAFF.

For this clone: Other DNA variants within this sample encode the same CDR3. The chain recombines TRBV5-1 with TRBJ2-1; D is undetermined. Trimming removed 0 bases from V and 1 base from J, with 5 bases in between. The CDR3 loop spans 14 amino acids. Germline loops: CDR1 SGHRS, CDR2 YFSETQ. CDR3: CASSLGESYNEQFF. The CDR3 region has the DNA TGCGCCAGCAGCTTGGGGGAATCCTACAATGAGCAGTTCTTC.

The CDR3 nucleotides are TGCGCCAGCAGCACCCGGACAGGGGGGTCTAATGAGCAGTTCTTC. Residues: CASSTRTGGSNEQFF. The chain uses TRBV5-1 and TRBJ2-1; 10 nucleotides match TRBD1. Germline loops: CDR1 SGHRS, CDR2 YFSETQ. V shed 4 bases, J shed 7 bases, and the junction held 8 bases outside the gene matches. CDR3 length: 15 residues.

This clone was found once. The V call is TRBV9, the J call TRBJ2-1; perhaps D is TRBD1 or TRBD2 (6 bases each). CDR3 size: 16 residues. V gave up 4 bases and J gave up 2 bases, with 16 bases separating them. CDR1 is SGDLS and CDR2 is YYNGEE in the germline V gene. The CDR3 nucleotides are TGTGCCAGCAGCAAACGCGAGGGGGGAGCCTACAATGAGCAGTTCTTC. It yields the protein CASSKREGGAYNEQFF.

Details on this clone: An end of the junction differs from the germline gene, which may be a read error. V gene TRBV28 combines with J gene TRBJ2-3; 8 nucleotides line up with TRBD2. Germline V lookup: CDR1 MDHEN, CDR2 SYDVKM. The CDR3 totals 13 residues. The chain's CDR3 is CVSGGLVSDTQYF. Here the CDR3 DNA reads TGTGTCAGCGGGGGACTCGTCTCAGATACGCAGTATTTT.

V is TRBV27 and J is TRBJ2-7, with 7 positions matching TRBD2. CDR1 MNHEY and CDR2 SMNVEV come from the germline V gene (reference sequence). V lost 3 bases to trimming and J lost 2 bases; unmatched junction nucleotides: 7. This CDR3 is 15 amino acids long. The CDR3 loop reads CASSLREGGTYEQYF. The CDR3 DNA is TGTGCCAGCAGTTTGAGAGAGGGAGGGACCTACGAGCAGTACTTC.

CDR3 sequence: CASTFGGYHTDTQYF. The CDR3 DNA reads TGCGCCAGCACTTTCGGTGGGTACCACACAGATACGCAGTATTTT. The V gene is TRBV5-1, the J gene TRBJ2-3; no clear D. With 6 bases removed from V and 2 bases from J, the gap between germline ends came to 16 bases. The CDR3 contains 15 residues. The germline gives CDR1 SGHRS, CDR2 YFSETQ.

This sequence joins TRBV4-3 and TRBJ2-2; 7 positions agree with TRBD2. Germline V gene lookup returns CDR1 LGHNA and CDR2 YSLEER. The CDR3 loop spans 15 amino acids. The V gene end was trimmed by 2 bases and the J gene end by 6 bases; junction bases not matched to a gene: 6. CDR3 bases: TGCGCCAGCAGCCAAAATTGGCGGGAGTCCGGGGAGCTGTTTTTT. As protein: CASSQNWRESGELFF.

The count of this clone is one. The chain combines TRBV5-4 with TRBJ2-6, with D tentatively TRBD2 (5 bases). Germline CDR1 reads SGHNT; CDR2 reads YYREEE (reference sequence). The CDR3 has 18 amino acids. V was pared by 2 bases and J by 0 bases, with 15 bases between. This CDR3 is CASSFKISGSSGANVLTF. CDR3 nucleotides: TGTGCCAGCAGCTTTAAAATCTCGGGGAGCTCTGGGGCCAACGTCCTGACTTTC. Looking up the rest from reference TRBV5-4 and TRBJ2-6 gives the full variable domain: ETGVTQSPTHLIKTRGQQVTLRCSSQSGHNTVSWYQQALGQGPQFIFQYYREEENGRGNFPPRFSGLQFPNYSSELNVNALELDDSALYLCASSFKISGSSGANVLTFGAGSRLTVL.

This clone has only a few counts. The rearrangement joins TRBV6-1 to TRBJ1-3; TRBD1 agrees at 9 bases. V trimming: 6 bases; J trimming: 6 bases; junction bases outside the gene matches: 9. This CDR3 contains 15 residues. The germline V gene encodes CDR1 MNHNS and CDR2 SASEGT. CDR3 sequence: CASSPEGQGKNTIYF. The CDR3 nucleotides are TGTGCCAGCAGCCCAGAGGGACAGGGTAAAAACACCATATATTTT.

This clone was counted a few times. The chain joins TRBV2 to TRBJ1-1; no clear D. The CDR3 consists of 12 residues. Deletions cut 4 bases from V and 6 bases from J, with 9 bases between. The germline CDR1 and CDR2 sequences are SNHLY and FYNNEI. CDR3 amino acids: CASSVSGAEAFF. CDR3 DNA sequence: TGTGCCAGCAGTGTCTCTGGTGCTGAAGCTTTCTTT. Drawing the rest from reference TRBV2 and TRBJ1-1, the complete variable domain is EPEVTQTPSHQVTQMGQEVILRCVPISNHLYFYWYRQILGQKVEFLVSFYNNEISEKSEIFDDQFSVERPDGSNFTLKIRSTKLEDSAMYFCASSVSGAEAFFGQGTRLTVV.

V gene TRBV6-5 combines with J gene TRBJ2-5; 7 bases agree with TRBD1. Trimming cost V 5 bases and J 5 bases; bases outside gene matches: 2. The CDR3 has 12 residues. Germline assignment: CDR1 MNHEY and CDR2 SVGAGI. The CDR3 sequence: CASSRGHETQYF. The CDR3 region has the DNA TGTGCCAGCAGTAGGGGGCACGAGACCCAGTACTTC.

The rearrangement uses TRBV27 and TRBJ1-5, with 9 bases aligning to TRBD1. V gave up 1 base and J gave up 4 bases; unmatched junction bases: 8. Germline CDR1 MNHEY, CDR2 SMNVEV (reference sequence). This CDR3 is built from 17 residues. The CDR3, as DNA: TGTGCCAGCAGTTTATGGGGACAGGGCGCGAGTAATCAGCCCCAGCATTTT. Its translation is CASSLWGQGASNQPQHF.

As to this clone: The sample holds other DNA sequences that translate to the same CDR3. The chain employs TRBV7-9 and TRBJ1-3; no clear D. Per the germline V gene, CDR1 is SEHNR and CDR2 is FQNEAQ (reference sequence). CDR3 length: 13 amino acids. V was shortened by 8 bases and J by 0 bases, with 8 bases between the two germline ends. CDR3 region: CASSPSSGNTIYF. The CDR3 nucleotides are TGTGCCAGCTCCCCGAGCTCTGGAAACACCATATATTTT.

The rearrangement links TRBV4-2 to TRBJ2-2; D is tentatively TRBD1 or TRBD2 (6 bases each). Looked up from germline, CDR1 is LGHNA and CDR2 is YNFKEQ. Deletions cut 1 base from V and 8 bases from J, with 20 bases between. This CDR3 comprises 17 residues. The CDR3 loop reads CASSQVGGRLPEGELFF. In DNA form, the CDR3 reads TGTGCCAGCAGCCAAGTGGGGGGCAGACTCCCCGAGGGGGAGCTGTTTTTT.